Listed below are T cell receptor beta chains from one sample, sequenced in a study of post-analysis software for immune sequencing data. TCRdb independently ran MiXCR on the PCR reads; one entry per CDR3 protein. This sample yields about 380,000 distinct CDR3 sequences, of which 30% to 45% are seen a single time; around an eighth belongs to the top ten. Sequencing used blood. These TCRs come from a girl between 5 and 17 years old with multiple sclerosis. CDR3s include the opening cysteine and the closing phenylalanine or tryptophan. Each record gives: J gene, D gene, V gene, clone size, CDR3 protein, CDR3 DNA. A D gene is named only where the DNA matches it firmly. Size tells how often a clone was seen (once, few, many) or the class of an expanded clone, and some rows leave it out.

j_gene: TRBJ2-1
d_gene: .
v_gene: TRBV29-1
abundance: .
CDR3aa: CSAVSVDEQFF
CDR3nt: TGCAGCGCTGTTAGCGTGGATGAGCAGTTCTTC

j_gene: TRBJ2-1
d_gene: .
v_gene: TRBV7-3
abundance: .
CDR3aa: CSSGEGAYNEQFF
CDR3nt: TGTTCCAGCGGAGAGGGGGCCTACAATGAGCAGTTCTTC

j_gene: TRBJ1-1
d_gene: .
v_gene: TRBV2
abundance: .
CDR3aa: CASSQGKKLNTEAFF
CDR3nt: TGTGCCAGCAGTCAGGGGAAGAAGCTGAACACTGAAGCTTTCTTT

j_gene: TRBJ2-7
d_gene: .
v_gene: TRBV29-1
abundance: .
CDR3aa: CSVVSVYEQYF
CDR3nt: TGCAGCGTTGTTTCAGTCTACGAGCAGTACTTC

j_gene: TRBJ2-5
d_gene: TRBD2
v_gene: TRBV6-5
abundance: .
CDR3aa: CASSWGTSGEETQYF
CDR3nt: TGTGCCAGCAGTTGGGGGACTAGCGGGGAAGAGACCCAGTACTTC

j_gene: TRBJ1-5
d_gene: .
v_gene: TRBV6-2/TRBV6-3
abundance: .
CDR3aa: CASSYGSGAVSDQPQHF
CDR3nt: TGTGCCAGCAGTTACGGTTCGGGGGCGGTTAGCGATCAGCCCCAGCATTTT

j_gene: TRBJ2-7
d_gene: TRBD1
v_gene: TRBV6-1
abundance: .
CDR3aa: CASSEEGEDRGRYEQYF
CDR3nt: TGTGCCAGCAGTGAAGAGGGAGAGGACAGGGGGCGGTACGAGCAGTACTTC

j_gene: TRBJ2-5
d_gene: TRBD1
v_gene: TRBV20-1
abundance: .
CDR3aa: CSATPGGGETQYF
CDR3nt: TGCAGTGCTACCCCAGGGGGCGGAGAGACCCAGTACTTC

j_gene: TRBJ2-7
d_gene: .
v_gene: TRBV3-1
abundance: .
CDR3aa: CASSLTGEPYEQYF
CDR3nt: TGTGCCAGCAGCCTGACAGGAGAACCCTACGAGCAGTACTTC

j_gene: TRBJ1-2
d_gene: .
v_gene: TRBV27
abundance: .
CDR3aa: CASSPLTPLNYGYTF
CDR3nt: TGTGCCAGCAGTCCGCTTACACCGTTAAACTATGGCTACACCTTC

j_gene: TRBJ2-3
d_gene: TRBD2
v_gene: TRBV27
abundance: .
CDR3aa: CATTSGEHTDTQYF
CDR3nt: TGTGCCACCACTAGCGGGGAGCACACAGATACGCAGTATTTT

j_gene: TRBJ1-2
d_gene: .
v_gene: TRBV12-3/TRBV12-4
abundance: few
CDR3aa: CASSPGFLNYGYTF
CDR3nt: TGTGCCAGCAGCCCGGGATTCCTTAACTATGGCTACACCTTC

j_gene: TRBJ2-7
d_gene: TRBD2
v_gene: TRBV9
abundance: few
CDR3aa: CASSPVTSGPPYEQYF
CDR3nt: TGTGCCAGCAGCCCCGTGACTAGCGGTCCCCCCTACGAGCAGTACTTC

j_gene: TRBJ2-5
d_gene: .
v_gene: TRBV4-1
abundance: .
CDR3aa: CVSSSRQETQYF
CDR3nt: TGCGTCAGCAGCAGCAGGCAAGAGACCCAGTACTTC

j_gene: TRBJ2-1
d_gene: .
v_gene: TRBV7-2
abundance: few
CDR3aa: CASSSYSEGEQFF
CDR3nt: TGTGCCAGCAGCTCGTACTCCGAGGGTGAGCAGTTCTTC

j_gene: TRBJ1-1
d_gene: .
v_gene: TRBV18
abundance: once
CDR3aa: CASSPPVNTEAFF
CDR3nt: TGTGCCAGCTCACCACCGGTGAACACTGAAGCTTTCTTT

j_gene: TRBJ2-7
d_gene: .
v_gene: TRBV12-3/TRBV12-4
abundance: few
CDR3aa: CASSPGPPGVHEQYF
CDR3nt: TGTGCCAGCAGTCCGGGACCTCCGGGGGTCCACGAGCAGTACTTC

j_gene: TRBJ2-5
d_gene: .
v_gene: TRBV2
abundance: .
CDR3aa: CASSERQGQETQYF
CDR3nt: TGTGCCAGCAGTGAACGGCAGGGTCAAGAGACCCAGTACTTC

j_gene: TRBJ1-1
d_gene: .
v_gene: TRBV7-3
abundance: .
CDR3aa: CASSSATTGEAFF
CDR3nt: TGTGCCAGCAGCTCCGCAACGACTGGTGAAGCTTTCTTT

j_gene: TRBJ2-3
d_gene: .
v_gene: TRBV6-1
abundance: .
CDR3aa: CASSAQGGSTDTQYF
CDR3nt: TGTGCCAGCAGTGCACAGGGAGGTAGCACAGATACGCAGTATTTT

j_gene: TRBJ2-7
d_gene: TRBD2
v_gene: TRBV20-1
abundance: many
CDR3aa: CSAPVAGGVKYEQYF
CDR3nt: TGCAGTGCCCCGGTGGCGGGGGGGGTGAAGTACGAGCAGTACTTC

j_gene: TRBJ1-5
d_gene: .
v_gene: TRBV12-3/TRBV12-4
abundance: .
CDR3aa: CASTWDLYQPQHF
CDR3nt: TGTGCCAGCACCTGGGATCTTTATCAGCCCCAGCATTTT

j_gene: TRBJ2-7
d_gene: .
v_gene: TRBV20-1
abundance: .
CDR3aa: CSARDFRDETYEQYF
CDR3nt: TGCAGTGCTAGAGACTTCCGGGACGAAACCTACGAGCAGTACTTC

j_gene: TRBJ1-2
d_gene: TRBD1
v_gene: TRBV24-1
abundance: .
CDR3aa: CATSAGDRGHTF
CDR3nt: TGTGCCACCAGTGCTGGGGACAGGGGCCACACCTTC

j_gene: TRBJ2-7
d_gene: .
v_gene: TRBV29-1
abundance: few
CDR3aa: CSVGPQGPYEQYF
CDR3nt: TGCAGCGTTGGACCCCAGGGGCCCTACGAGCAGTACTTC

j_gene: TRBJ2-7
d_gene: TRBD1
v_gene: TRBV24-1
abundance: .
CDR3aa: CATQGTGLGEQYF
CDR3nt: TGTGCCACCCAAGGGACAGGACTGGGCGAGCAGTACTTC

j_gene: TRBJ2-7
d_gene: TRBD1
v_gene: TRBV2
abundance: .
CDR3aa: CASKVQGPGSYEQYF
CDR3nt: TGTGCCAGCAAAGTACAGGGGCCCGGGTCCTACGAGCAGTACTTC

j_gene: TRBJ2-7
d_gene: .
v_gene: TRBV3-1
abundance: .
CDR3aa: CASSPSRGVYEQYF
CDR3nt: TGTGCCAGCAGCCCCAGCCGCGGTGTCTACGAGCAGTACTTC

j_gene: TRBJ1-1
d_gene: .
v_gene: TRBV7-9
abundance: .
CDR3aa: CASSLMRPSNTEAFF
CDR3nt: TGTGCCAGCAGCTTAATGCGGCCGTCGAACACTGAAGCTTTCTTT

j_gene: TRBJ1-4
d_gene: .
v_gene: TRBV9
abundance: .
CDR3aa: CASSAGTPVATNEKLFF
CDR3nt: TGTGCCAGCAGCGCCGGGACACCAGTCGCAACTAATGAAAAACTGTTTTTT

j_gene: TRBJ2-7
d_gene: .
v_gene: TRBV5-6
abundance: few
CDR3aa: CASTLREETTYEQYF
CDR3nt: TGTGCCAGCACCCTTAGGGAGGAGACCACCTACGAGCAGTACTTC

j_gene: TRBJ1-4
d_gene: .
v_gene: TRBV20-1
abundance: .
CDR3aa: CSAGQGSNEKLFF
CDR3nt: TGCAGTGCTGGGCAGGGGTCTAATGAAAAACTGTTTTTT

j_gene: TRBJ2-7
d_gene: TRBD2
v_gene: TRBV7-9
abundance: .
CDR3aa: CASSLGFTGLPWEQYF
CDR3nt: TGTGCCAGCAGCTTAGGCTTCACGGGACTACCTTGGGAGCAGTACTTC

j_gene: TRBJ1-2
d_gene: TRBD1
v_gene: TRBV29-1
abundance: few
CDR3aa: CSVRPPGQGDICGYTF
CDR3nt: TGCAGCGTACGACCCCCGGGACAGGGAGATATCTGTGGCTACACCTTC

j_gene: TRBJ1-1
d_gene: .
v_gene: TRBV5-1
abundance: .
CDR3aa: CASSSPRGRENTEAFF
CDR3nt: TGCGCCAGCAGCTCGCCTCGGGGGCGGGAGAACACTGAAGCTTTCTTT

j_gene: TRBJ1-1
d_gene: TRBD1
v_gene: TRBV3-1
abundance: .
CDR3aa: CASRHAPGQGEAFF
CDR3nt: TGTGCCAGCAGGCATGCACCGGGACAGGGGGAAGCTTTCTTT

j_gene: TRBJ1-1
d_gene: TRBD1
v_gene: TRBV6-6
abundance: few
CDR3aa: CASSYQPGGYLNTEAFF
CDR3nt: TGTGCCAGCAGTTACCAACCAGGGGGCTATTTGAACACTGAAGCTTTCTTT

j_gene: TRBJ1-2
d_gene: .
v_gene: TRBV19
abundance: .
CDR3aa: CASSIDSGYGYTF
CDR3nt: TGTGCCAGTAGTATAGATTCCGGCTATGGCTACACCTTC

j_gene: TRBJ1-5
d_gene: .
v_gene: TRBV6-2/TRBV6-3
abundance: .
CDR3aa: CASRTGRISNQPQHF
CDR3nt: TGTGCCAGCAGGACTGGACGGATTAGCAATCAGCCCCAGCATTTT

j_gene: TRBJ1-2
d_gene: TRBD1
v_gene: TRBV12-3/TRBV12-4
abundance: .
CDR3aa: CASSSHRGAGYGYTF
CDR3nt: TGTGCCAGCAGTTCGCACAGGGGAGCGGGCTATGGCTACACCTTC

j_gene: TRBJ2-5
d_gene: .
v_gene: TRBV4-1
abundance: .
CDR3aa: CASSQVLVARETQYF
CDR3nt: TGCGCCAGCAGCCAAGTCTTAGTGGCGCGAGAGACCCAGTACTTC

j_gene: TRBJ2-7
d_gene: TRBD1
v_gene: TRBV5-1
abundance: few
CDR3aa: CASSSADRVAEQYF
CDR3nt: TGCGCCAGCAGCTCCGCGGACAGGGTGGCCGAGCAGTACTTC

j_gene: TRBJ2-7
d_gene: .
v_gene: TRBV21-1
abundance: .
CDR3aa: CASTRLAGGYEQYF
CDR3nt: TGTGCCAGCACCAGACTAGCGGGTGGGTACGAGCAGTACTTC

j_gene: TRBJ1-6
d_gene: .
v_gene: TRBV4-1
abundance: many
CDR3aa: CASSRGVSPLHF
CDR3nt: TGCGCCAGCAGCCGAGGGGTTTCACCCCTCCACTTT

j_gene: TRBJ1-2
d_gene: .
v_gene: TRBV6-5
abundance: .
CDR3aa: CASRENSGLPYGYTF
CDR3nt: TGTGCCAGCAGGGAAAACTCGGGACTCCCGTATGGCTACACCTTC

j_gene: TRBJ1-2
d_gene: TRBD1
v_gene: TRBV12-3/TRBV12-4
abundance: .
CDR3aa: CASSSTGASYGYTF
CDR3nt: TGTGCCAGCAGTTCAACAGGGGCCAGCTATGGCTACACCTTC

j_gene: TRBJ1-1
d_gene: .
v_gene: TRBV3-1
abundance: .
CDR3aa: CASSLSSGEDTEAFF
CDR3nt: TGTGCCAGCAGCCTCTCCTCCGGGGAGGACACTGAAGCTTTCTTT

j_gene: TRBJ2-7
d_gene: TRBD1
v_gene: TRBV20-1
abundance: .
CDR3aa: CSAWTGVRSSYEQYF
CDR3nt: TGCAGTGCTTGGACAGGGGTACGGTCCTCCTACGAGCAGTACTTC

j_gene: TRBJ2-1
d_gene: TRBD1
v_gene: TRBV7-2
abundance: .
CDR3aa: CASREGDRSYNEQFF
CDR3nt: TGTGCCAGCCGAGAGGGGGACAGGTCCTACAATGAGCAGTTCTTC

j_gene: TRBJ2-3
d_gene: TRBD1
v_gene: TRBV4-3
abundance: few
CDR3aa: CASSHSRGYDTQYF
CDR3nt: TGCGCCAGCAGCCACAGCAGGGGGTACGATACGCAGTATTTT

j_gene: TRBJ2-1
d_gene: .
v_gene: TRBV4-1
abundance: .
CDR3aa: CASSQDRQGAYNEQFF
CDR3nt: TGCGCCAGCAGCCAAGATCGGCAGGGAGCCTACAATGAGCAGTTCTTC

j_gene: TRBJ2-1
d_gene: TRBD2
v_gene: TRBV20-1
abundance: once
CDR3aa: CSAPIAGGSSYNEQFF
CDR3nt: TGCAGTGCTCCAATAGCGGGGGGGAGCTCCTACAATGAGCAGTTCTTC

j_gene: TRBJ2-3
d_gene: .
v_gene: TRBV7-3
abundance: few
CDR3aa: CASSLTGTPWADTQYF
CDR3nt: TGTGCCAGCAGCTTAACCGGGACCCCGTGGGCAGATACGCAGTATTTT

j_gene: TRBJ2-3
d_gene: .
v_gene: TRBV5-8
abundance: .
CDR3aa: CASSLEGHTDTQYF
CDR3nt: TGTGCCAGCAGCTTGGAAGGCCACACAGATACGCAGTATTTT

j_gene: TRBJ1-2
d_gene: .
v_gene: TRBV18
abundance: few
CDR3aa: CASSPSTADGYTF
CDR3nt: TGTGCCAGCTCACCGTCGACAGCTGATGGCTACACCTTC

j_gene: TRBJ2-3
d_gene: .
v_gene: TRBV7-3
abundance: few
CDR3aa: CASSPQGGVDTQYF
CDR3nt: TGTGCCAGCAGCCCCCAAGGGGGGGTAGATACGCAGTATTTT

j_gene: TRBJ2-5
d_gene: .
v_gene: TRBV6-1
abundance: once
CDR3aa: CASRYRDTQETQYF
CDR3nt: TGTGCCAGCAGGTACCGGGACACCCAAGAGACCCAGTACTTC